The 31 T cell receptor beta chains presented below share a single source sample, sequenced in a study of T cell repertoires in cytomegalovirus infection. TCRdb analysed the reads with MiXCR anew, one entry per CDR3 protein. The table lists roughly 230,000 distinct CDR3 sequences, 9% to 15% of them singletons. Sample: PBMCs. These receptors all come from a human donor in good health (CMV status not recorded). Some clones in this sample may be carry-over from other donors' samples.

The chain combines TRBV12-3 or TRBV12-4 with TRBJ1-2; D is undetermined. V was cut by 5 bases and J by 5 bases, with 18 bases left in between. The CDR3 runs to 15 residues. As DNA, the CDR3 is TGTGCCAGCAGTAAAGCCCCGACGGACTTTTATGGCTACACCTTC. Translation gives CASSKAPTDFYGYTF.

In this sample, this clonotype turned up many times. The V call is TRBV5-1, the J call TRBJ2-1; no clear D. CDR1 is SGHRS and CDR2 is YFSETQ in the germline V gene. Trimming took off 0 bases at V and 0 bases at J, with 10 bases between the two ends. This CDR3 has 16 residues. The CDR3 spells CASSLDGYSSYNEQFF. The CDR3 DNA follows: TGCGCCAGCAGCTTGGACGGCTATAGCTCCTACAATGAGCAGTTCTTC.

This clonotype has only a few counts. The chain links TRBV28 to TRBJ1-2; D remains ambiguous. Germline-derived CDR1 and CDR2 are MDHEN and SYDVKM. The CDR3 length is 11 residues. With 6 bases removed from V and 5 bases from J, the gap between germline ends came to 7 bases. This CDR3 is CASSLFYGYTF. Here the CDR3 DNA reads TGTGCCAGCAGCCTATTTTATGGCTACACCTTC.

The rearrangement links TRBV29-1 to TRBJ2-3, with 7 positions matching TRBD1. With V trimmed by 4 bases and J by 5 bases, 3 bases remained unmatched. Germline V gene sequence: CDR1 SQVTM, CDR2 ANQGSEA. The CDR3 is made up of 12 amino acids. The CDR3 nucleotides are TGCAGCGTTGCGCAGGGGGTAGATACGCAGTATTTT. Protein product: CSVAQGVDTQYF.

This rearrangement joins TRBV28 to TRBJ1-1; D ambiguous. Germline CDR1 and CDR2: MDHEN and SYDVKM. The length of the CDR3 is 15 residues. V lost 5 bases and J 0 bases, leaving 13 bases between the germline ends. CDR3 sequence reads: CASSPPTPLNTEAFF. The CDR3 nucleotides are TGTGCCAGCAGTCCACCGACACCTTTGAACACTGAAGCTTTCTTT.

This clonotype has ten or more counts. The chain uses TRBV7-6 and TRBJ1-2, with TRBD1 identical over 8 bases. There are 17 residues in the CDR3. Looked up from germline, CDR1 is SGHVS and CDR2 is FNYEAQ. The junction had 19 bases not matched to a gene; V was cut back by 5 bases and J by 8 bases. DNA of the CDR3: TGTGCCAGCAGCCCGACGGGTCCCGGGACAGGTTCGGGCGGCTACACCTTC. Residues: CASSPTGPGTGSGGYTF.

The chain recombines TRBV4-3 with TRBJ1-2; no reliable D call. The germline gives CDR1 LGHNA, CDR2 YSLEER. This CDR3 is 12 amino acids long. Trimming cost V 1 base and J 11 bases, with 11 bases left between them. DNA for the CDR3: TGCGCCAGCAGCCAAGGGGAAGGACCATACACCTTC. Protein: CASSQGEGPYTF.

This clonotype was counted many times. The genes are TRBV7-2 and TRBJ2-3, with a possible D match to TRBD1 (6 bases). Trimming stripped 6 bases from V and 0 bases from J, with 13 bases between. The germline V gene encodes CDR1 SGHTA and CDR2 FQGNSA. This CDR3 has 15 residues. The CDR3 DNA sequence: TGTGCCAGCAGACCACCGGGACAAAGCACAGATACGCAGTATTTT. Translation gives CASRPPGQSTDTQYF. Full variable domain (missing parts from reference TRBV7-2 and TRBJ2-3): GAGVSQSPSNKVTEKGKDVELRCDPISGHTALYWYRQSLGQGLEFLIYFQGNSAPDKSGLPSDRFSAERTGGSVSTLTIQRTQQEDSAVYLCASRPPGQSTDTQYFGPGTRLTVL.

The chain is built from TRBV19 and TRBJ2-1; weak D call: TRBD2 (5 bases). The CDR3 is made up of 15 amino acids. CDR1 LNHDA and CDR2 SQIVND come from the germline V gene (reference sequence). The V gene lost 10 bases and the J gene lost 5 bases, with 21 bases spanning the gap. The CDR3 region is CATSGGSGVNNEQFF. The CDR3 DNA reads as TGTGCCACGAGCGGCGGGTCTGGGGTAAACAATGAGCAGTTCTTC.

This clonotype was recorded many times. The rearrangement links TRBV7-2 to TRBJ1-2, with TRBD1 as a possible D gene (5 bases). Germline CDR1 and CDR2: SGHTA and FQGNSA. The ends were cut back, 3 bases at V and 6 bases at J, with 14 bases in the middle. This CDR3 comprises 14 residues. CDR3: CASSFQGLENGYTF. CDR3 coding DNA: TGTGCCAGCAGCTTTCAGGGTTTGGAAAATGGCTACACCTTC.

This clonotype was observed a few times. The rearrangement uses TRBV10-3 and TRBJ1-1, with TRBD1 matching 12 bases. This CDR3 spans 15 amino acids. Germline CDR1 ENHRY, CDR2 SYGVKD. J was trimmed by 1 base and V by 5 bases; bases with no gene match: 2. The CDR3 loop is CAISRGQGANTEAFF. In DNA form, the CDR3 reads TGTGCCATCAGTAGGGGACAGGGGGCGAACACTGAAGCTTTCTTT.

This clonotype was counted at least ten times. The chain carries TRBV2 and TRBJ2-2; no reliable D call. Germline V lookup: CDR1 SNHLY, CDR2 FYNNEI. With 1 base removed from V and 4 bases from J, the gap between germline ends came to 10 bases. The CDR3 totals 15 residues. This CDR3 reads CASSEDRTATGELFF. CDR3 bases: TGTGCCAGCAGTGAAGACAGAACAGCCACCGGGGAGCTGTTTTTT.

In this sample, this clonotype turned up a few times. This rearrangement joins TRBV19 to TRBJ1-2; 10 positions agree with TRBD1. The CDR3 contains 16 residues. CDR1 LNHDA and CDR2 SQIVND come from the germline V gene (reference sequence). V trimming: 4 bases; J trimming: 5 bases; junction bases outside the gene matches: 10. CDR3: CASSTPRQGAGYGYTF. In DNA form, the CDR3 reads TGTGCCAGTAGTACCCCTCGACAGGGGGCGGGGTATGGCTACACCTTC. The full variable domain, completed using reference TRBV19 and TRBJ1-2, is DGGITQSPKYLFRKEGQNVTLSCEQNLNHDAMYWYRQDPGQGLRLIYYSQIVNDFQKGDIAEGYSVSREKKESFPLTVTSAQKNPTAFYLCASSTPRQGAGYGYTFGSGTRLTVV.

This clonotype was seen a handful of times. This chain links TRBV30 with TRBJ2-5, with D perhaps matching TRBD1 (5 bases). The V gene's germline CDR1 is GTSNPN and CDR2 SVGIG (reference sequence). CDR3 length: 13 residues. V dropped 5 bases and J dropped 5 bases, with 15 bases sitting between them. The CDR3 sequence: CAWQLKGKETQYF. The CDR3 bases are TGTGCCTGGCAACTGAAGGGGAAGGAGACCCAGTACTTC.

The V and J genes are TRBV27 and TRBJ2-1; 12 bases agree with TRBD1. Germline CDR1 is MNHEY and CDR2 is SMNVEV (reference sequence). Germline trimming cut 6 bases from V and 8 bases from J; bases unmatched to any gene: 8. The CDR3 length is 15 residues. The CDR3 DNA sequence: TGTGCCAGCAGCCCGGGGACAGGGGGCGCCCATGAGCAGTTCTTC. Translating gives CASSPGTGGAHEQFF.

This clonotype was counted ten times or more. The chain employs TRBV7-2 and TRBJ1-4; TRBD1 agrees at 7 bases. Losses at the gene ends were 5 bases for V and 3 bases for J; bases not matched to a gene: 3. CDR1 and CDR2 (germline): SGHTA, FQGNSA. CDR3 length: 14 residues. The CDR3 here is CASSRDSANEKLFF. Here the CDR3 DNA reads TGTGCCAGCAGCCGGGACAGTGCTAATGAAAAACTGTTTTTT.

The rearrangement joins TRBV6-2 or TRBV6-3 to TRBJ2-7, with TRBD2 identical over 10 bases. This CDR3 is 16 amino acids long. J was trimmed by 2 bases and V by 6 bases; bases with no gene match: 10. Germline V gene sequence: CDR1 MNHEY, CDR2 SVGEGT. The CDR3 nucleotides are TGTGCCAGCAGGCGCACCGGACTAGCGGTGGCCTACGAGCAGTACTTC. Protein product: CASRRTGLAVAYEQYF.

This clonotype was recorded many times. The chain has TRBV28 and TRBJ1-5; possibly TRBD1 for D (5 bases). With 6 bases removed from V and 8 bases from J, the gap between germline ends came to 14 bases. The CDR3 consists of 13 residues. Germline V lookup: CDR1 MDHEN, CDR2 SYDVKM. The CDR3 reads CASRATAQEPQHF. In DNA form, the CDR3 reads TGTGCCAGCAGGGCGACAGCTCAGGAGCCCCAGCATTTT.

This chain uses TRBV19 with TRBJ2-3; 8 nucleotides match TRBD2. The CDR3 contains 18 residues. The V and J ends lost 5 bases and 2 bases, in that order; junction bases with no gene match: 15. CDR1 is LNHDA and CDR2 is SQIVND in the germline V gene (reference sequence). CDR3 sequence (DNA): TGTGCCAGTAGTCCCTTCACGCCGGGACTAGTTTTCACAGATACGCAGTATTTT. Protein sequence: CASSPFTPGLVFTDTQYF.

This clonotype was counted many times. The rearrangement links TRBV5-1 to TRBJ1-4; 7 positions agree with TRBD1. V dropped 4 bases and J dropped 8; count of bases not matched to a gene: 8. The CDR3 spans 14 residues. Germline V gives CDR1 SGHRS, CDR2 YFSETQ. CDR3 nucleotides: TGCGCCAGCAGCCTACAGGGGTTAAAGGAAAAACTGTTTTTT. Protein sequence: CASSLQGLKEKLFF.

This clonotype showed up many times. The chain combines TRBV4-3 with TRBJ2-1; 7 bases agree with TRBD2. V lost 0 bases to trimming and J lost 0 bases; unmatched junction nucleotides: 11. CDR3 length: 19 residues. Germline lookup yields CDR1 LGHNA and CDR2 YSLEER. This chain's CDR3 is CASSQDLPSGTSSYNEQFF. DNA of the CDR3: TGCGCCAGCAGCCAAGATCTTCCTAGCGGTACAAGCTCCTACAATGAGCAGTTCTTC.

V usage is TRBV20-1 and J usage is TRBJ2-1; 14 bases line up with TRBD2. This CDR3 region has 15 residues. V shed 6 bases, J shed 9 bases, and the junction held 10 bases outside the gene matches. Germline CDR1 reads DFQATT; CDR2 reads SNEGSKA (reference sequence). The CDR3 coding sequence is TGCAGTGCCGGCGGGACTAGCGGGAGAGGCGTTGAGCAGTTCTTC. Translated: CSAGGTSGRGVEQFF.

The chain recombines TRBV9 with TRBJ1-3, with TRBD1 identical over 7 bases. CDR1 is SGDLS, CDR2 YYNGEE, per germline. CDR3 length equals 14 residues. V gave up 7 bases and J gave up 0 bases; unmatched junction bases: 4. CDR3 nucleotides: TGTGCCAGCGGACAGGTTGTCTCTGGAAACACCATATATTTT. Protein: CASGQVVSGNTIYF.

This clonotype was observed a single time. Just one base apart from a much larger clone, this may be a read error. The chain carries TRBV6-5 and TRBJ2-7; 12 bases are a match to TRBD2. Germline V gives CDR1 MNHEY, CDR2 SVGAGI. There are 15 residues in the CDR3. The CDR3 loop is CTSTQTSGSPYEQYF. In DNA form, the CDR3 reads TGTACCAGCACCCAGACTAGCGGGAGTCCCTACGAGCAGTACTTC.

The chain carries TRBV19 and TRBJ1-1; D unresolved. V lost 3 bases and J lost 5, with 19 bases in between. CDR1 is LNHDA, CDR2 SQIVND, per germline (reference sequence). The CDR3 runs to 16 residues. CDR3 nucleotides: TGTGCCAGTAGTATCAGCAGTTTGGGTGCGGCTACTGAAGCTTTCTTT. Translating gives CASSISSLGAATEAFF.

The chain links TRBV19 to TRBJ1-1, with a possible D match to TRBD1 (5 bases). V dropped 5 bases and J dropped 4 bases, with 11 bases sitting between them. CDR3 length: 13 residues. Germline values: CDR1 LNHDA, CDR2 SQIVND (reference sequence). The CDR3 bases are TGTGCCAGTAGTGGGGTGAGGGGCACTGAAGCTTTCTTT. It yields the protein CASSGVRGTEAFF. Based on the CDR3 plus reference TRBV19 and TRBJ1-1, the full variable domain is DGGITQSPKYLFRKEGQNVTLSCEQNLNHDAMYWYRQDPGQGLRLIYYSQIVNDFQKGDIAEGYSVSREKKESFPLTVTSAQKNPTAFYLCASSGVRGTEAFFGQGTRLTVV.

The table lists this clonotype with a few counts. This chain uses TRBV14 with TRBJ2-3; D is possibly TRBD1 (5 bases). Looked up from germline, CDR1 is SGHDN and CDR2 is FVKESK. The CDR3 extends over 16 amino acids. The V end lost 1 base, the J end lost 2 bases, and 13 bases lay between the germline ends. The CDR3 here is CASSQVWGAITDTQYF. CDR3 bases: TGTGCCAGCAGCCAAGTGTGGGGCGCGATCACAGATACGCAGTATTTT.

The J gene is TRBJ2-3, the V gene TRBV28, with 10 bases fitting TRBD2. The CDR3 covers 15 residues. The ends lost 5 bases at V and 2 bases at J; junction bases unmatched: 4. CDR1 MDHEN and CDR2 SYDVKM come from the germline V gene. This CDR3 reads CASSSGRGFTDTQYF. The CDR3 DNA sequence: TGTGCCAGCAGTAGCGGGAGGGGGTTCACAGATACGCAGTATTTT.

This clonotype was seen many times. The chain has TRBV11-3 and TRBJ1-1; D remains ambiguous. This CDR3 region has 14 residues. Germline CDR1 and CDR2: SGHNT and YENEEA. With 5 bases removed from V and 0 bases from J, the gap between germline ends came to 10 bases. The DNA of the CDR3 is TGTGCCAGCAGCCGCGAACCTATGAACACTGAAGCTTTCTTT. Translated, it gives CASSREPMNTEAFF.

This clonotype was seen repeatedly, ten times or more. The chain links TRBV7-2 to TRBJ1-5; D possibly corresponds to TRBD1 (5 bases). The length of the CDR3 is 16 residues. V lost 0 bases and J 2 bases, leaving 11 bases between the germline ends. CDR1 is SGHTA, CDR2 FQGNSA, per germline. Here the CDR3 reads CASSLAAGGGNQPQHF. For the CDR3, the DNA is TGTGCCAGCAGCTTAGCAGCTGGGGGAGGCAATCAGCCCCAGCATTTT.

The J gene is TRBJ2-5, the V gene TRBV29-1; D gene ambiguous. This CDR3 has 11 residues. CDR1 and CDR2 from the germline V gene are SQVTM and ANQGSEA. Trimming stripped 8 bases from V and 5 bases from J, with 12 bases between. This CDR3 is CSHGLKETQYF. CDR3 bases: TGCAGCCACGGATTGAAGGAGACCCAGTACTTC.